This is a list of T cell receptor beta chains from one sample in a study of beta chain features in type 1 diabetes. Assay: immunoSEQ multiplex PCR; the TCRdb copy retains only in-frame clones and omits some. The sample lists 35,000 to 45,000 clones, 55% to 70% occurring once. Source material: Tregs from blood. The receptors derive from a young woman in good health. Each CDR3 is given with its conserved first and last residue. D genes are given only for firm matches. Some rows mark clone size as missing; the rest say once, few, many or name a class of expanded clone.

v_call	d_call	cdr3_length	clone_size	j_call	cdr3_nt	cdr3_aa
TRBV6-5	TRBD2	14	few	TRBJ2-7	TGTGCCAGCAGTTTAGCGGGAGTTTTCTACGAGCAGTACTTC	CASSLAGVFYEQYF
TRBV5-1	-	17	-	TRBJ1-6	TGCGCCAGCAGCTTGGGACAAATCAGCTCCTATAATTCACCCCTCCACTTT	CASSLGQISSYNSPLHF
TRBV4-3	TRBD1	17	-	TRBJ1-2	TGCGCCAGCAGCCACCTAAATCGACAGGGGGAAAAGATTGGCTACACCTTC	CASSHLNRQGEKIGYTF
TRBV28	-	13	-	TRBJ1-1	TGTGCCAGCCAACAGATTATGAACACTGAAGCTTTCTTT	CASQQIMNTEAFF
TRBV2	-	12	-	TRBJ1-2	TGTGCCAGCAGTGGGGACAAGAATGGCTACACCTTC	CASSGDKNGYTF
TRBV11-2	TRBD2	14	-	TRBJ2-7	TGTGCCAGCAGCACTAGCGGGTTGACCTACGAGCAGTACTTC	CASSTSGLTYEQYF
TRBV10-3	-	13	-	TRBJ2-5	TGTGCCATCAGTGAGTCGGGGCACGAGACCCAGTACTTC	CAISESGHETQYF
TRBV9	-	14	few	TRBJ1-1	TGTGCCAGCAGCGTTGCAAACGGGAACACTGAAGCTTTCTTT	CASSVANGNTEAFF
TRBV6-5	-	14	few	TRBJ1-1	TGTGCCAGCAGTTACTTGCCGGGTAACACTGAAGCTTTCTTT	CASSYLPGNTEAFF
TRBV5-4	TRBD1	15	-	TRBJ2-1	TGTGCCAGCAGCTTGGGCGCGACAGGGGTGGATGAGCAGTTCTTC	CASSLGATGVDEQFF
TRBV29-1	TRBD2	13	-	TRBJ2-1	TGCAGCGTTGATTCTAGCGGGAGCAATGAGCAGTTCTTC	CSVDSSGSNEQFF
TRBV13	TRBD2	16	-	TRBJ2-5	TGTGCCAGCAGCTTATCTGGACTAGCGGGAAGAGAGACCCAGTACTTC	CASSLSGLAGRETQYF
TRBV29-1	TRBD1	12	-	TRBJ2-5	TGCAGCGTTGACTTAAGGACAGGGAGGCAGTACTTC	CSVDLRTGRQYF
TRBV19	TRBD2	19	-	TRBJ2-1	TGTGCCAGTAGTCCCAATCGGGGTAGCGGGAGCCGCTCCTACAATGAGCAGTTCTTC	CASSPNRGSGSRSYNEQFF
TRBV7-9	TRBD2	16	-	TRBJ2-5	TGTGCCAGCAGCTTTGGGACTAGCGGAGGACAAGAGACCCAGTACTTC	CASSFGTSGGQETQYF
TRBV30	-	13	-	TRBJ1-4	TGTGCCTGGAGTACAGGGTTTAATGAAAAACTGTTTTTT	CAWSTGFNEKLFF
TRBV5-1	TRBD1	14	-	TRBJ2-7	TGCGCCAGCAGGAGGACAGGGGCCTCCTACGAGCAGTACTTC	CASRRTGASYEQYF
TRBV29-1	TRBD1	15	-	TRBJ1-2	TGCAGCGTTACGACAGGGCTAGAAGCTAACTATGGCTACACCTTC	CSVTTGLEANYGYTF
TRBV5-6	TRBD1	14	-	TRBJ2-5	TGTGCCAGCAGCTTGGTCAGGGGGCGCGGTGAGCAGTACTTC	CASSLVRGRGEQYF
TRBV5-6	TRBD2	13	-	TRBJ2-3	TGTGCCACGACTAGCGGGAGCACAGATACGCAGTATTTT	CATTSGSTDTQYF
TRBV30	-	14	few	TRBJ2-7	TGTGCCTGGTCTAGGGGGTCGACTCAACCCTCGCAGTACTTC	CAWSRGSTQPSQYF
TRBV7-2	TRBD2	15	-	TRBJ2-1	TGTGCCAGCAGCTTCCTAGCGGGAACTTACAATGAGCAGTTCTTC	CASSFLAGTYNEQFF
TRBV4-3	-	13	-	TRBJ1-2	TGCGCCAGCAGCCGTATAGCTAACTATGGCTACACCTTC	CASSRIANYGYTF
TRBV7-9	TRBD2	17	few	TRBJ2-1	TGTGCCAGCAGCTTCCCCTCCCAAGCGGGAGGGCCTAATGAGCAGTTCTTC	CASSFPSQAGGPNEQFF
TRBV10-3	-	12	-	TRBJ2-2	TGTGCCATCAGTGAGCAGACCGGGGAGCTGTTTTTT	CAISEQTGELFF
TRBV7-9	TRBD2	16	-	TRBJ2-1	TGTGCCAGCAGCGCCGGGACTAGCGGGACCTACAATGAGCAGTTCTTC	CASSAGTSGTYNEQFF
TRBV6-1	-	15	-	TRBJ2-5	TGTGCCAGCAGTGGCCCCGGGGGATGGGGAGAGACCCAGTACTTC	CASSGPGGWGETQYF
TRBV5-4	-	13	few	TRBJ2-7	TGTGCCAGCAGCTACGCAGGGCAGTACGAGCAGTACTTC	CASSYAGQYEQYF
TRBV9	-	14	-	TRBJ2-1	TGTGCCAGCAGCGTAGATCGGGAGTGGGGTGAGCAGTTCTTC	CASSVDREWGEQFF
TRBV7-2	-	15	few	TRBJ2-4	TGCGCCAGCAGCCAAGATATGGGACACAAAAACATTCAGTACTTC	CASSQDMGHKNIQYF
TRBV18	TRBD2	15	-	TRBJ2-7	TGTGCCAGCTCACCAGGACTAGCGGGAGTCAACGAGCAGTACTTC	CASSPGLAGVNEQYF
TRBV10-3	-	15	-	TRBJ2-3	TGTGCCATCATGGGCGCGGGTGCTAGCACAGATACGCAGTATTTT	CAIMGAGASTDTQYF
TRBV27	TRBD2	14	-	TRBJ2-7	TGTGCCAGCCGGCGGGGAGGGCTTCCCCACGAGCAGTACTTC	CASRRGGLPHEQYF
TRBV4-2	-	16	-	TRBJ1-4	TGTGCCAGCAGCCAAGGGCGGGGGGCAACTAATGAAAAACTGTTTTTT	CASSQGRGATNEKLFF
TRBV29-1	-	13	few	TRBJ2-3	TGCAGCGTTGCTAAGAGGCCCACAGATACGCAGTATTTT	CSVAKRPTDTQYF
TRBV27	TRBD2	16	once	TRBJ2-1	TGTGCCAGCAGCCCTGCGGGTAGCGGGAGAAGACATGAGCAGTTCTTC	CASSPAGSGRRHEQFF
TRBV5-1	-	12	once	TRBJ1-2	TGCGCCAGCAGGGACCCGGGGGGCGGCTACACCTTC	CASRDPGGGYTF
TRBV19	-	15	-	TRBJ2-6	TGTGCCAGTAGCGACGGAAGCGCCGGGGCCAACGTCCTGACTTTC	CASSDGSAGANVLTF